Listed here are 26 T cell receptor beta chains from one sample, sequenced in a study of a mutant IDH1 vaccine in newly diagnosed glioma. Repertoires were generated with immunoSEQ multiplex PCR, while TCRdb's copy carries only in-frame clones and drops some. The table lists about 51,000 clones, 60% to 85% of them singletons. Stated time point: baseline, week 1 (first vaccination visit). The sample's treatment: pre-vaccination baseline after standard-of-care therapy. The sequencing here drew on PBMCs, taken from a glioma patient treated with radiotherapy, temozolomide or both. These receptors were taken from a woman aged 40 to 49 with glioma.

The chain joins TRBV6-6 to TRBJ1-1, with D maybe TRBD1 (6 bases). Trimming removed 7 bases from V and 4 bases from J, with 13 bases in between. The germline V gene has CDR1 MNHNY and CDR2 SVGAGI (reference sequence). The CDR3 extends over 13 amino acids. CDR3 bases: TGTGCCAGCACGACCCAGGGGACCACTGAAGCTTTCTTT. Translated: CASTTQGTTEAFF.

This rearrangement joins TRBV9 to TRBJ2-1, with 7 nucleotides matching TRBD2. The CDR3 covers 16 residues. V was pared by 0 bases and J by 3 bases, with 6 bases of the junction left unmatched. The germline V gene encodes CDR1 SGDLS and CDR2 YYNGEE. This CDR3 reads CASSVESGDYYNEQFF. The DNA of the CDR3 is TGTGCCAGCAGCGTAGAGAGCGGGGACTACTACAATGAGCAGTTCTTC.

The chain carries TRBV19 and TRBJ1-5, with 9 nucleotides matching TRBD1. V gave up 4 bases and J gave up 5 bases; unmatched junction bases: 9. Germline values: CDR1 LNHDA, CDR2 SQIVND (reference sequence). There are 16 residues in the CDR3. In DNA, the CDR3 is TGTGCCAGTAGTAAACCGGGACAGGGAACCTATCAGCCCCAGCATTTT. Translated: CASSKPGQGTYQPQHF.

The V and J genes are TRBV5-6 and TRBJ1-1; D is undetermined. The CDR3 runs to 13 residues. The ends were cut back, 0 bases at V and 0 bases at J, with 3 bases in the middle. Germline-derived CDR1 and CDR2 are SGHDT and YYEEEE. The CDR3 protein is CASSLGVNTEAFF. DNA for the CDR3: TGTGCCAGCAGCTTGGGAGTGAACACTGAAGCTTTCTTT.

J is TRBJ1-1 and V is TRBV19; TRBD1 matches 9 bases. The ends lost 4 bases at V and 12 bases at J; junction bases unmatched: 9. Germline loops: CDR1 LNHDA, CDR2 SQIVND (reference sequence). The CDR3 is 13 residues long. The CDR3 bases are TGTGCCAGTAGTACCACACGACAGGGGGAGACTTTCTTT. Its translation is CASSTTRQGETFF.

The chain couples TRBV10-2 to TRBJ2-7; 10 bases line up with TRBD2. The ends lost 6 bases at V and 2 bases at J; junction bases unmatched: 7. The CDR3 totals 15 residues. CDR1 is WSHSY and CDR2 is SAAADI in the germline V gene. The CDR3 coding sequence is TGCGCCAGCAGCCCATGGACTAGCGGACCCTACGAGCAGTACTTC. This sequence encodes CASSPWTSGPYEQYF.

The chain couples TRBV7-9 to TRBJ1-1; no firm D call. This CDR3 is 11 amino acids long. Germline assignment: CDR1 SEHNR and CDR2 FQNEAQ (reference sequence). The V end was cut by 8 bases, the J end by 0 bases, with 4 bases between. This CDR3 reads CASHMNTEAFF. CDR3 bases: TGTGCCAGCCATATGAACACTGAAGCTTTCTTT.

This clone has more than one count but fewer than ten. The chain is built from TRBV6-1 and TRBJ1-1; 7 positions agree with TRBD1. The CDR3 spans 14 residues. Germline trimming cut 0 bases from V and 8 bases from J; bases unmatched to any gene: 6. Germline CDR1 reads MNHNS; CDR2 reads SASEGT. CDR3 in DNA: TGTGCCAGCAGTGAAGCAACAGGGGATAGGGAAGCTTTCTTT. Translated: CASSEATGDREAFF.

The chain has TRBV19 and TRBJ1-1; 12 nucleotides line up with TRBD1. V dropped 6 bases and J dropped 5; count of bases not matched to a gene: 13. Germline V gene data show CDR1 as LNHDA and CDR2 as SQIVND (reference sequence). The length of the CDR3 is 17 residues. The DNA of the CDR3 is TGTGCCAGTAGCTGGGCGGGACAGGGGGCGGGAGGGACTGAAGCTTTCTTT. This codes for CASSWAGQGAGGTEAFF. The variable domain in full, completed from reference TRBV19 and TRBJ1-1, reads DGGITQSPKYLFRKEGQNVTLSCEQNLNHDAMYWYRQDPGQGLRLIYYSQIVNDFQKGDIAEGYSVSREKKESFPLTVTSAQKNPTAFYLCASSWAGQGAGGTEAFFGQGTRLTVV.

V and J are TRBV5-1 and TRBJ2-3; perhaps TRBD2 as D (6 bases). Trimming cost V 5 bases and J 0 bases, with 7 bases left between them. CDR1 and CDR2 (germline): SGHRS, YFSETQ. The CDR3 spans 13 residues. This CDR3 reads CASRLASTDTQYF. The CDR3 DNA reads as TGCGCCAGCAGACTAGCTAGCACAGATACGCAGTATTTT.

The chain links TRBV6-1 to TRBJ2-7; TRBD1 matches 9 bases. J gave up 3 bases and V 8 bases, and 8 bases lay outside the gene matches. Germline V gives CDR1 MNHNS, CDR2 SASEGT. The CDR3 spans 14 residues. CDR3 nucleotide sequence: TGTGCCAGCGCCAACAGGGGGCTCAACTACGAGCAGTACTTC. Translation: CASANRGLNYEQYF.

The chain is built from TRBV30 and TRBJ1-6; no firm D call. CDR3 size: 16 residues. The V gene lost 5 bases and the J gene lost 1 base, with 15 bases spanning the gap. Germline V gene sequence: CDR1 GTSNPN, CDR2 SVGIG (reference sequence). The CDR3 here is CAWGRASLSYNSPLHF. The CDR3 coding sequence is TGTGCCTGGGGAAGAGCGTCCCTGTCCTATAATTCACCCCTCCACTTT. The variable domain in full, with the rest retrieved from reference TRBV30 and TRBJ1-6, is SQTIHQWPATLVQPVGSPLSLECTVEGTSNPNLYWYRQAAGRGLQLLFYSVGIGQISSEVPQNLSASRPQDRQFILSSKKLLLSDSGFYLCAWGRASLSYNSPLHFGNGTRLTVT.

The CDR3 region is CASRRQTNTEAFF. The CDR3 nucleotides are TGTGCCAGCCGGAGACAGACGAACACTGAAGCTTTCTTT. V usage is TRBV7-8 and J usage is TRBJ1-1; perhaps TRBD1 as D (5 bases). Deletions cut 8 bases from V and 1 base from J, with 11 bases between. Germline lookup yields CDR1 SGHVS and CDR2 FQNEAQ. This CDR3 is 13 amino acids long. Filled out from reference TRBV7-8 and TRBJ1-1, the complete variable domain reads GAGVSQSPRYKVAKRGQDVALRCDPISGHVSLFWYQQALGQGPEFLTYFQNEAQLDKSGLPSDRFFAERPEGSVSTLKIQRTQQEDSAVYLCASRRQTNTEAFFGQGTRLTVV.

As to this clone: Its ends do not fully match the called genes, so a read error is possible. The rearrangement uses TRBV5-8 and TRBJ2-2, with no clear D. This CDR3 comprises 9 residues. Per germline, CDR1 SGHTS and CDR2 YDEGEE. In DNA form, the CDR3 reads TGTGCCAGCAGCCTCTCCTCGATTTTT. Its translation is CASSLSSIF. The complete variable domain, with remaining parts taken from reference TRBV5-8 and TRBJ2-2, reads EAGVTQSPTHLIKTRGQQATLRCSPISGHTSVYWYQQALGLGLQFLLWYDEGEERNRGNFPPRFSGRQFPNYSSELNVNALELEDSALYLCASSLSSIFGEGSRLTVL.

The rearrangement joins TRBV6-5 to TRBJ1-1, with 7 nucleotides matching TRBD1. Looked up from germline, CDR1 is MNHEY and CDR2 is SVGAGI. V dropped 5 bases and J dropped 2; count of bases not matched to a gene: 2. The CDR3 is 13 amino acids. The CDR3 region is CASSRGPNTEAFF. For the CDR3, the DNA is TGTGCCAGCAGTAGGGGGCCTAACACTGAAGCTTTCTTT.

The V and J genes are TRBV27 and TRBJ2-6, with D unclear. There are 14 residues in the CDR3. Trimming cost V 4 bases and J 1 base, with 5 bases left between them. Germline V gene lookup returns CDR1 MNHEY and CDR2 SMNVEV (reference sequence). CDR3 in DNA: TGTGCCAGCAGTTACGTTTCTGGGGCCAACGTCCTGACTTTC. Protein sequence: CASSYVSGANVLTF.

The V call is TRBV19, the J call TRBJ2-1; TRBD2 agrees at 7 bases. CDR3 size: 14 residues. In germline, CDR1 is LNHDA, CDR2 SQIVND (reference sequence). V gave up 5 bases and J gave up 7 bases; unmatched junction bases: 8. CDR3 sequence reads: CASSHRGVGNEQFF. Written as DNA, the CDR3 is TGTGCCAGTAGTCACCGGGGGGTCGGTAATGAGCAGTTCTTC. The full variable domain, its missing parts supplied by reference TRBV19 and TRBJ2-1, is DGGITQSPKYLFRKEGQNVTLSCEQNLNHDAMYWYRQDPGQGLRLIYYSQIVNDFQKGDIAEGYSVSREKKESFPLTVTSAQKNPTAFYLCASSHRGVGNEQFFGPGTRLTVL.

The chain joins TRBV1 to TRBJ2-2; TRBD1, the table's D call, was not compared with the DNA. TRBV1 is a listed pseudogene. CDR3 length: 16 amino acids. The CDR3 is CTSSPYRVRYTGELFF. CDR3 coding DNA: TGCACCAGCAGCCCTTACAGGGTTCGTTACACCGGGGAGCTGTTTTTT.

The chain joins TRBV5-1 to TRBJ1-6, with D hard to call. The germline CDR1 and CDR2 sequences are SGHRS and YFSETQ. This CDR3 is 13 amino acids long. Trimming pared 0 bases from V and 9 bases from J, leaving 7 bases between. CDR3 amino acids: CASSLEGLSPLHF. The CDR3 DNA reads as TGCGCCAGCAGCTTGGAAGGTCTTTCACCCCTCCACTTT.

The V and J genes are TRBV5-4 and TRBJ2-3; a possible D gene is TRBD2 (7 bases). The CDR3 length is 16 residues. Germline CDR1 reads SGHNT; CDR2 reads YYREEE (reference sequence). The germline V and J ends were trimmed by 5 bases and 2 bases, with 18 bases remaining between them. The CDR3 DNA is TGTGCCAGCAGGGGGGGGCCGGGAGGCACCACAGATACGCAGTATTTT. This codes for CASRGGPGGTTDTQYF.

V usage is TRBV5-1 and J usage is TRBJ2-1, with 12 bases aligning to TRBD1. The CDR3 is made up of 15 amino acids. V shed 0 bases and J 7 bases; nucleotides not matched to a gene: 2. Germline CDR1 reads SGHRS; CDR2 reads YFSETQ. Here the CDR3 reads CASSLGDRGRNEQFF. The CDR3 nucleotides are TGCGCCAGCAGCTTGGGGGACAGGGGGCGAAATGAGCAGTTCTTC.

V gene TRBV6-1 combines with J gene TRBJ1-4, with TRBD1 matching 8 bases. CDR1 is MNHNS and CDR2 is SASEGT in the germline V gene. The CDR3 is 18 amino acids. Trimming took 4 bases from V and 2 from J; bases not matched to a gene: 12. DNA for the CDR3: TGTGCCAGCAGTGCGGACAGGGTAACGTATTCGACTAATGAAAAACTGTTTTTT. This gives the protein CASSADRVTYSTNEKLFF.

The genes are TRBV5-5 and TRBJ1-1; D is perhaps TRBD1 (5 bases). The CDR3 runs to 14 residues. Trimming removed 0 bases at V and 4 bases at J, with 10 bases between. In germline, CDR1 is SGHKS, CDR2 YYEKEE (reference sequence). CDR3 in amino acids: CASSLVTGVTEAFF. The CDR3 coding sequence is TGTGCCAGCAGCTTGGTAACGGGGGTCACTGAAGCTTTCTTT.

This clone was detected only once. The chain links TRBV2 to TRBJ2-2; D ambiguous. V shed 5 bases and J shed 4 bases, with 5 bases lying between them. This CDR3 contains 12 residues. Germline CDR1 and CDR2: SNHLY and FYNNEI. CDR3 in DNA: TGTGCCAGCAGTAGACGCACCGGGGAGCTGTTTTTT. Residues: CASSRRTGELFF.

Only one count was recorded for this clone. V is TRBV7-2 and J is TRBJ1-2; the match to TRBD1 covers 8 bases. This CDR3 contains 16 residues. J gave up 6 bases and V 5 bases, and 14 bases lay outside the gene matches. Germline lookup yields CDR1 SGHTA and CDR2 FQGNSA. CDR3 DNA: TGTGCCAGCAGCCCTAAGATCTTGGACAGGGAAAATGGCTACACCTTC. Its translation is CASSPKILDRENGYTF.

The genes are TRBV9 and TRBJ2-1, with a possible D match to TRBD2 (5 bases). The V end was cut by 0 bases, the J end by 8 bases, with 15 bases between. The germline V gene encodes CDR1 SGDLS and CDR2 YYNGEE. This CDR3 has 15 amino acids. DNA for the CDR3: TGTGCCAGCAGCGTAGTAGCGAGGGCGAGGGATGAGCAGTTCTTC. Protein product: CASSVVARARDEQFF.